Below are 32 T cell receptor beta chains sequenced from a single sample in a study of T cell clones after liver transplantation (dated by TCRdb to 2018 to 2020). The receptor library was made with the immunoSEQ multiplex PCR assay. Drawn from immuneACCESS, this table holds only the in-frame rearrangements with V and J called that TCRdb kept. Clones are partly lost; checked studies trace under half to an unresolved V gene and leave the rest unexplained. Here the sample has around 35,000 clones; 90% to 95% occur a single time. The ten largest clones capture roughly a quarter of the sample. The sample in question was CD8+ T cells from blood, obtained 12 months after liver transplant. The receptors were sampled from a human patient who received a liver transplant. Some T cells may originate with the graft donor following a transplant.

The V and J genes are TRBV19 and TRBJ1-1; D unclear. This CDR3 is built from 13 residues. Germline lookup yields CDR1 LNHDA and CDR2 SQIVND (reference sequence). Here the CDR3 reads CAIGPGPPIPAFF. DNA of the CDR3: TGTGCTATCGGACCCGGGCCCCCCATCCCGGCTTTCTTT.

The chain carries TRBV28 and TRBJ2-7; D remains ambiguous. V lost 6 bases and J 3 bases, leaving 12 bases between the germline ends. This CDR3 is built from 13 residues. Germline lookup yields CDR1 MDHEN and CDR2 SYDVKM. The CDR3: CASSAETFYEQYF. The CDR3 DNA follows: TGTGCCAGCAGCGCGGAGACTTTCTACGAGCAGTACTTC.

This chain connects TRBV4-1 to TRBJ2-5, with 8 nucleotides matching TRBD2. Germline loops: CDR1 MGHRA, CDR2 YSYEKL. The CDR3 spans 17 residues. The ends lost 0 bases at V and 1 base at J; junction bases unmatched: 7. The CDR3 loop is CASSQDSGGSSQETQYF. Written as DNA, the CDR3 is TGCGCCAGCAGCCAAGATTCGGGGGGGTCCTCCCAAGAGACCCAGTACTTC.

This clone has only one observation. The chain carries TRBV5-1 and TRBJ2-3, with a tentative D call TRBD1 (5 bases). The CDR3 loop spans 14 amino acids. CDR1 is SGHRS and CDR2 is YFSETQ in the germline V gene. V lost 0 bases and J lost 2, with 7 bases in between. The CDR3 sequence: CASSLGQITDTQYF. The CDR3 nucleotides are TGCGCCAGCAGCTTGGGACAGATCACAGATACGCAGTATTTT. The whole variable domain, remainder taken from reference TRBV5-1 and TRBJ2-3, is KAGVTQTPRYLIKTRGQQVTLSCSPISGHRSVSWYQQTPGQGLQFLFEYFSETQRNKGNFPGRFSGRQFSNSRSEMNVSTLELGDSALYLCASSLGQITDTQYFGPGTRLTVL.

V and J are TRBV28 and TRBJ1-4; 8 bases align to TRBD1. The CDR3 has 14 residues. V was clipped by 4 bases and J by 6 bases; unmatched bases: 4. Germline CDR1 reads MDHEN; CDR2 reads SYDVKM. CDR3 amino acids: CASSYRGVDEKLFF. In DNA, the CDR3 is TGTGCCAGCAGTTACAGGGGGGTTGATGAAAAACTGTTTTTT.

This clone was seen only once. The rearrangement uses TRBV5-6 and TRBJ2-7, with 9 bases aligning to TRBD1. Germline CDR1 is SGHDT and CDR2 is YYEEEE. This CDR3 is built from 18 residues. V lost 1 base, J lost 2 bases, and 13 bases stayed unmatched. DNA for the CDR3: TGTGCCAGCAGCTTGCCCCACCGGGACAGGGTTCATCCCTACGAGCAGTACTTC. Translating it yields CASSLPHRDRVHPYEQYF.

This rearrangement joins TRBV11-2 to TRBJ1-5; the D is unclear. With 0 bases removed from V and 6 bases from J, the gap between germline ends came to 6 bases. CDR1 and CDR2 from the germline V gene are SGHAT and FQNNGV. CDR3 length equals 13 residues. As DNA, the CDR3 is TGTGCCAGCAGCTTAGACTTAGGTCAGCCCCAGCATTTT. This sequence encodes CASSLDLGQPQHF.

This chain links TRBV18 with TRBJ2-2, with 7 bases aligning to TRBD1. CDR3 size: 17 residues. With 2 bases clipped from V and 1 base from J, the junction kept 7 bases outside the gene matches. The germline V gene has CDR1 KGHSH and CDR2 LQKENI. CDR3: CASSPKRGQVNTGELFF. The CDR3 nucleotides read TGTGCCAGCTCACCAAAACGTGGACAGGTGAACACCGGGGAGCTGTTTTTT.

V is TRBV28 and J is TRBJ2-2, with TRBD1 as a possible D gene (6 bases). Germline loops: CDR1 MDHEN, CDR2 SYDVKM. CDR3 length: 16 amino acids. Trimming took off 6 bases at V and 0 bases at J, with 14 bases between the two ends. The CDR3 DNA sequence: TGTGCCAGCAGGCGCACTCGGACAGCGAACACCGGGGAGCTGTTTTTT. It translates to CASRRTRTANTGELFF.

The sample holds one count of this clone. This sequence joins TRBV4-1 and TRBJ2-1; D gene ambiguous. The CDR3 contains 13 residues. Germline V lookup: CDR1 MGHRA, CDR2 YSYEKL. V was shortened by 4 bases and J by 10 bases, with 14 bases between the two germline ends. The CDR3 protein is CASSPRFRDEQFF. CDR3 DNA sequence: TGCGCCAGCAGCCCGAGGTTTAGAGACGAGCAGTTCTTC.

This chain uses TRBV19 with TRBJ2-7; no definite D call. The germline CDR1 and CDR2 sequences are LNHDA and SQIVND (reference sequence). V lost 3 bases to trimming and J lost 2 bases, with 14 bases between them. The CDR3 has 15 residues. The CDR3 here is CASSIAIDLAYEQYF. In DNA form, the CDR3 reads TGTGCCAGTAGTATTGCGATTGATCTGGCCTACGAGCAGTACTTC.

V gene TRBV21-1 combines with J gene TRBJ2-7; the D call of TRBD2 is as the table states it, not checked on the DNA. TRBV21-1 is shown as a pseudogene. This CDR3 is built from 15 residues. CDR3 loop: CASSGGREHSYEQYF. CDR3 nucleotide sequence: TGTGCCAGCAGCGGAGGGCGGGAACACTCCTACGAGCAGTACTTC.

The rearrangement uses TRBV11-2 and TRBJ1-4; possibly TRBD1 for D (6 bases). V was clipped by 4 bases and J by 8 bases, with 17 bases between them. CDR1 SGHAT and CDR2 FQNNGV come from the germline V gene. The CDR3 covers 15 residues. The CDR3 reads CASSSGLGAEEKLFF. CDR3 sequence (DNA): TGTGCCAGCAGCTCAGGTTTGGGGGCCGAGGAAAAACTGTTTTTT.

This clone came up once. This chain links TRBV7-8 with TRBJ2-3, with D uncertain. V gave up 1 base and J gave up 2 bases, with 4 bases separating them. This CDR3 contains 13 residues. Looked up from germline, CDR1 is SGHVS and CDR2 is FQNEAQ. DNA of the CDR3: TGTGCCAGCAGCTTAGGGGTCACAGATACGCAGTATTTT. Its translation is CASSLGVTDTQYF.

The CDR3 sequence: CASSHGGQGYEQFF. The CDR3 DNA follows: TGTGCCAGTAGCCATGGGGGACAGGGTTATGAGCAGTTCTTC. The V gene is TRBV19, the J gene TRBJ2-1; 9 bases align to TRBD1. Germline loops: CDR1 LNHDA, CDR2 SQIVND (reference sequence). V shed 6 bases and J 8 bases; nucleotides not matched to a gene: 8. This CDR3 has 14 residues.

In its sample, this clone was seen once. V gene TRBV7-9 combines with J gene TRBJ2-3; tentative D call: TRBD2 (5 bases). This CDR3 has 13 residues. V lost 8 bases and J 4 bases, leaving 13 bases between the germline ends. Germline CDR1 SEHNR, CDR2 FQNEAQ (reference sequence). CDR3 bases: TGTGCCAGCGGATCGGGGATCGCAGATACGCAGTATTTT. Translating gives CASGSGIADTQYF.

The chain couples TRBV4-2 to TRBJ1-1, with unresolved D. Germline V CDR1 and CDR2: LGHNA, YNFKEQ. The CDR3 is 16 amino acids. V shed 0 bases and J shed 4 bases, with 15 bases lying between them. DNA for the CDR3: TGTGCCAGCAGCCAAGATCTGCTGGCTTCGAGCACTGAAGCTTTCTTT. This codes for CASSQDLLASSTEAFF.

This chain links TRBV18 with TRBJ2-7; TRBD2 is a possible D gene (7 bases). In germline, CDR1 is KGHSH, CDR2 LQKENI. The V end lost 1 base, the J end lost 7 bases, and 41 bases lay between the germline ends. The CDR3 consists of 23 residues. CDR3 DNA sequence: TGTGCCAGCTCACCACGGGACTACCACGAGAGACAGGAGCTCCGGGAGGACCTTAGGGAGCAGTACTTC. It codes for CASSPRDYHERQELREDLREQYF.

This clone was found a few times. CDR3 amino acids: CASSYSNTEAFF. For the CDR3, the DNA is TGTGCCAGCAGTTACTCGAACACTGAAGCTTTCTTT. This chain links TRBV6-5 with TRBJ1-1; D unclear. CDR1 is MNHEY, CDR2 SVGAGI, per germline. The CDR3 extends over 12 amino acids. V lost 0 bases to trimming and J lost 1 base, with 0 bases between them.

The chain joins TRBV4-3 to TRBJ2-7, with D possibly TRBD2 on 5 matching bases. CDR3 length: 16 residues. CDR1 and CDR2 (germline): LGHNA, YSLEER. V was clipped by 1 base and J by 0 bases, with 13 bases between them. CDR3 loop: CASSQGSSASSYEQYF. The CDR3 nucleotides read TGCGCCAGCAGCCAAGGTAGTAGCGCTAGCTCCTACGAGCAGTACTTC.

The rearrangement joins TRBV18 to TRBJ2-7, with D unclear. V dropped 2 bases and J dropped 0 bases, with 17 bases sitting between them. CDR1 is KGHSH and CDR2 is LQKENI in the germline V gene. The CDR3 consists of 17 residues. The CDR3 loop reads CASSPYSELRSSYEQYF. The CDR3 DNA is TGTGCCAGCTCACCATATTCGGAACTCAGGAGCTCCTACGAGCAGTACTTC.

This chain links TRBV5-4 with TRBJ1-2; 7 nucleotides align to TRBD1. The CDR3 consists of 13 residues. The trim removed 6 bases at V and 8 bases at J, leaving 10 bases unmatched. Germline lookup yields CDR1 SGHNT and CDR2 YYREEE (reference sequence). The CDR3 sequence is CASTQGGLEGYTF. The CDR3 DNA reads TGTGCCAGCACCCAGGGGGGCCTGGAAGGCTACACCTTC.

The chain combines TRBV7-6 with TRBJ2-7; the D call may be TRBD1 or TRBD2 (5 bases each). V was clipped by 0 bases and J by 3 bases, with 9 bases between them. This CDR3 has 14 residues. The germline CDR1 and CDR2 sequences are SGHVS and FNYEAQ. CDR3 nucleotides: TGTGCCAGCAGCTTAGCGGGACCCGGCTACGAGCAGTACTTC. This sequence encodes CASSLAGPGYEQYF. The variable domain in full, with the rest retrieved from reference TRBV7-6 and TRBJ2-7, is GAGVSQSPRYKVTKRGQDVALRCDPISGHVSLYWYRQALGQGPEFLTYFNYEAQQDKSGLPNDRFSAERPEGSISTLTIQRTEQRDSAMYRCASSLAGPGYEQYFGPGTRLTVT.

V gene TRBV7-9 combines with J gene TRBJ2-3; D ambiguous. Germline V gene lookup returns CDR1 SEHNR and CDR2 FQNEAQ (reference sequence). Trimming pared 2 bases from V and 0 bases from J, leaving 12 bases between. This CDR3 has 16 amino acids. The CDR3 DNA follows: TGTGCCAGCAGCTTATCCGGCGTCGGTAGCACAGATACGCAGTATTTT. This gives the protein CASSLSGVGSTDTQYF.

This chain links TRBV27 with TRBJ2-7; D is unresolved. In germline, CDR1 is MNHEY, CDR2 SMNVEV (reference sequence). The CDR3 loop spans 15 amino acids. Trimming removed 5 bases from V and 4 bases from J, with 18 bases in between. The CDR3 sequence is CASSPLAERLYEQYF. The CDR3 bases are TGTGCCAGCAGTCCCCTTGCGGAGAGACTTTACGAGCAGTACTTC.

The genes are TRBV2 and TRBJ1-4; 8 bases are a match to TRBD1. CDR1 is SNHLY, CDR2 FYNNEI, per germline. This CDR3 comprises 16 residues. V lost 1 base and J lost 3; bases outside the gene matches: 4. The CDR3 coding sequence is TGTGCCAGCAGTGAAGGTCCAGGGGGCTCTAATGAAAAACTGTTTTTT. Translation gives CASSEGPGGSNEKLFF.

The chain links TRBV7-9 to TRBJ2-6, with unresolved D. V was pared by 8 bases and J by 1 base, with 0 bases between. CDR3 length: 11 amino acids. CDR1 and CDR2 from the germline V gene are SEHNR and FQNEAQ (reference sequence). DNA for the CDR3: TGTGCCAGCTCTGGGGCCAACGTCCTGACTTTC. Encoded protein: CASSGANVLTF. Complete variable domain (other parts from reference TRBV7-9 and TRBJ2-6): DTGVSQNPRHKITKRGQNVTFRCDPISEHNRLYWYRQTLGQGPEFLTYFQNEAQLEKSRLLSDRFSAERPKGSFSTLEIQRTEQGDSAMYLCASSGANVLTFGAGSRLTVL.

The rearrangement joins TRBV7-9 to TRBJ1-2; D gene unclear. Trimming pared 4 bases from V and 3 bases from J, leaving 6 bases between. The CDR3 has 12 amino acids. Germline CDR1 SEHNR, CDR2 FQNEAQ (reference sequence). CDR3 sequence: CASSWEDYGYTF. The CDR3 nucleotides are TGTGCCAGCAGCTGGGAAGACTATGGCTACACCTTC.

This chain uses TRBV7-9 with TRBJ1-2; D ambiguous. Germline V lookup: CDR1 SEHNR, CDR2 FQNEAQ (reference sequence). Trimming shortened V by 11 bases and J by 3 bases, and 16 bases separated the two germline ends. The length of the CDR3 is 13 residues. CDR3 DNA sequence: TGTGCCGGTCGTCACTCCGAGGACTATGGCTACACCTTC. This gives the protein CAGRHSEDYGYTF.

The chain has TRBV7-3 and TRBJ2-7; unclear D gene. The CDR3 extends over 13 amino acids. Germline V gene sequence: CDR1 SGHTA, CDR2 FQGTGA. V was clipped by 2 bases and J by 4 bases, with 9 bases between them. CDR3 coding DNA: TGTGCCAGCAGCTTAGCTAGTAATTACGAGCAGTACTTC. Residues: CASSLASNYEQYF.

This clone was picked up one time. This sequence joins TRBV2 and TRBJ2-1; D could derive from TRBD1 or TRBD2 (5 bases each). The V gene's germline CDR1 is SNHLY and CDR2 FYNNEI. The CDR3 runs to 16 residues. The germline V and J ends were trimmed by 3 bases and 6 bases, with 18 bases remaining between them. This CDR3 reads CASSEGSIGAGNEQFF. The CDR3 DNA sequence: TGTGCCAGCAGTGAGGGATCTATCGGGGCCGGCAATGAGCAGTTCTTC.

The chain carries TRBV14 and TRBJ2-7; D could derive from TRBD1 or TRBD2 (5 bases each). The CDR3 runs 17 residues. Trimming cost V 4 bases and J 2 bases, with 21 bases left between them. The germline gives CDR1 SGHDN, CDR2 FVKESK. The CDR3 nucleotides read TGTGCCAGCAGCCCAAGCCTCTGGGACGAATCTGCCTACGAGCAGTACTTC. Residues: CASSPSLWDESAYEQYF.